This TCR beta chain is from a study of early T cells in non-severe SARS-CoV-2 infection. TCRdb redid the calling of the 5' RACE reads with MiXCR, one entry per CDR3 protein. Of around 44,000 distinct CDR3 sequences listed, approximately 6.5% are singletons. V shed 7 bases and J 0 bases; nucleotides not matched to a gene: 4. This CDR3 is 14 amino acids long. CDR1 and CDR2 from the germline V gene are SGHTA and FQGNSA. This sequence joins TRBV7-2 and TRBJ1-1; TRBD1 matches at 8 bases. The specimen was whole blood, collected at baseline. The clonotype comes from an adult who was a healthcare worker with PCR-confirmed SARS-CoV-2 infection or an uninfected control (not recorded which). The CDR3 coding sequence is TGTGCCAGCAATGACAGGGGATTGAACACTGAAGCTTTCTTT. Its translation is CASNDRGLNTEAFF.